Listed here are 25 T cell receptor beta chains from one sample, sequenced in a study of T-cell reconstitution after alpha-beta-depleted transplantation in children. Construction of the TCRbeta library involved unique molecular identifiers. TCRdb redid the calling of the PCR reads with MiXCR, one entry per CDR3 protein. The sample comprises 45,000 to 60,000 distinct CDR3 sequences, 40% to 60% of which are singletons, and 35% to 45% rests with the top ten. The input for sequencing was peripheral blood, taken before TCRalphabeta/CD19-depleted stem cell transplant. The receptors derive from a boy under two years old with SCID, due to receive a stem cell transplant.

The chain uses TRBV6-1 and TRBJ2-3; 7 bases line up with TRBD1. Germline V gene data show CDR1 as MNHNS and CDR2 as SASEGT. The CDR3 has 16 residues. Unmatched junction bases numbered 10, after V lost 5 bases and J lost 2 bases. This CDR3 reads CASSPGETGTTDTQYF. DNA for the CDR3: TGTGCCAGCAGTCCCGGAGAGACAGGGACCACAGATACGCAGTATTTT.

The chain is built from TRBV20-1 and TRBJ1-5, with a weak D call TRBD1 (5 bases). CDR1 DFQATT and CDR2 SNEGSKA come from the germline V gene (reference sequence). Trimming cost V 0 bases and J 2 bases, with 11 bases left between them. There are 15 residues in the CDR3. The CDR3 coding sequence is TGCAGTGCTAGAGACTGGGGCGCGGGCAATCAGCCCCAGCATTTT. Translating it yields CSARDWGAGNQPQHF.

This clonotype occurred a few times. J is TRBJ2-2 and V is TRBV4-1; 11 bases align to TRBD1. Germline CDR1 is MGHRA and CDR2 is YSYEKL. CDR3 length equals 16 residues. V lost 0 bases to trimming and J lost 5 bases; unmatched junction nucleotides: 2. The CDR3 sequence: CASSQEGTGGTGELFF. DNA of the CDR3: TGCGCCAGCAGCCAAGAAGGGACAGGGGGGACCGGGGAGCTGTTTTTT.

The chain joins TRBV20-1 to TRBJ1-5; 7 nucleotides match TRBD1. CDR1 DFQATT and CDR2 SNEGSKA come from the germline V gene (reference sequence). The CDR3 contains 17 residues. The V segment lost 0 bases and the J segment 3 bases; nucleotides outside the gene matches: 11. In DNA form, the CDR3 reads TGCAGTGCTAGAGATGTAGGCAGGGGGGAAATCAATCAGCCCCAGCATTTT. This gives the protein CSARDVGRGEINQPQHF.

This rearrangement joins TRBV27 to TRBJ1-5; 10 bases agree with TRBD1. The CDR3 totals 14 residues. Germline loops: CDR1 MNHEY, CDR2 SMNVEV (reference sequence). Trimming cost V 4 bases and J 11 bases; bases outside gene matches: 8. The chain's CDR3 is CASSSGTGVFAQHF. In DNA, the CDR3 is TGTGCCAGCAGTTCCGGGACAGGGGTTTTCGCCCAGCATTTT.

The chain uses TRBV3-1 and TRBJ2-3; 9 bases are shared with TRBD1. This CDR3 spans 16 amino acids. Germline CDR1 LGHDT, CDR2 YNNKEL (reference sequence). Losses at the gene ends were 2 bases for V and 6 bases for J; bases not matched to a gene: 9. DNA for the CDR3: TGTGCCAGCAGCCAATACGGGACAGGGTCCTTTGATACGCAGTATTTT. Residues: CASSQYGTGSFDTQYF.

This sequence joins TRBV4-3 and TRBJ1-5, with a weak D call TRBD1 (5 bases). The CDR3 totals 15 residues. Germline values: CDR1 LGHNA, CDR2 YSLEER. Trimming removed 0 bases from V and 4 bases from J, with 10 bases in between. This CDR3 reads CASSQDRAGNQPQHF. The DNA for the CDR3 is TGCGCCAGCAGCCAAGATCGGGCAGGGAATCAGCCCCAGCATTTT.

V is TRBV7-3 and J is TRBJ2-3, with D perhaps assigned TRBD1 or TRBD2 (5 bases each). V was shortened by 4 bases and J by 8 bases, with 10 bases between the two germline ends. CDR1 and CDR2 (germline): SGHTA, FQGTGA. The CDR3 contains 12 residues. Here the CDR3 reads CASSSSGGTQYF. For the CDR3, the DNA is TGTGCCAGCAGCTCCAGTGGGGGTACGCAGTATTTT.

V and J are TRBV27 and TRBJ2-5; 7 bases agree with TRBD1. This CDR3 has 15 residues. J was trimmed by 4 bases and V by 4 bases; bases with no gene match: 9. Germline V gene lookup returns CDR1 MNHEY and CDR2 SMNVEV (reference sequence). The CDR3 is CASSSIRGTGETQYF. CDR3 sequence (DNA): TGTGCCAGCAGTTCCATCAGGGGGACGGGAGAGACCCAGTACTTC.

The CDR3 sequence is CASSFQGRSSEAFF. The CDR3, as DNA: TGTGCCAGCAGCTTTCAGGGACGGAGTAGTGAAGCTTTCTTT. V gene TRBV11-2 combines with J gene TRBJ1-1, with a tentative D call TRBD1 (5 bases). CDR1 and CDR2 (germline): SGHAT, FQNNGV. V was shortened by 3 bases and J by 7 bases, with 15 bases between the two germline ends. The CDR3 runs 14 residues.

The chain couples TRBV27 to TRBJ2-2; D is unresolved. CDR1 and CDR2 (germline): MNHEY, SMNVEV (reference sequence). The V end was cut by 2 bases, the J end by 5 bases, with 6 bases between. CDR3 size: 13 residues. The CDR3 DNA sequence: TGTGCCAGCAGTTTAAGTAAGACCGGGGAGCTGTTTTTT. Protein product: CASSLSKTGELFF.

This chain joins TRBV20-1 and TRBJ2-3, with 9 nucleotides matching TRBD2. This CDR3 is 19 amino acids long. V gave up 3 bases and J gave up 1 base; unmatched junction bases: 17. Germline values: CDR1 DFQATT, CDR2 SNEGSKA (reference sequence). The CDR3 loop reads CSARGPGLALAAGTDTQYF. CDR3 DNA: TGCAGTGCTAGGGGGCCGGGACTAGCCCTAGCCGCAGGCACAGATACGCAGTATTTT.

There are a few counts of this clonotype. The rearrangement links TRBV5-5 to TRBJ2-7; possible D gene TRBD1, 6 bases. CDR1 is SGHKS and CDR2 is YYEKEE in the germline V gene (reference sequence). The CDR3 sequence is 14 residues long. Trimming took 1 base from V and 2 from J, leaving 10 bases between them. The CDR3 DNA reads TGTGCCAGCAGCTTGATTCAGGGGCCCTACGAGCAGTACTTC. As protein: CASSLIQGPYEQYF.

The CDR3 loop is CASSHRSATNEKLFF. The CDR3 DNA is TGCGCCAGCAGCCATCGCAGCGCAACTAATGAAAAACTGTTTTTT. The chain couples TRBV4-3 to TRBJ1-4; unclear D gene. The V and J ends lost 3 bases and 0 bases respectively, with 8 bases between them. Germline loops: CDR1 LGHNA, CDR2 YSLEER. CDR3 length: 15 amino acids.

The genes are TRBV10-3 and TRBJ1-1, with a possible D match to TRBD1 (6 bases). V lost 7 bases and J 6 bases, leaving 12 bases between the germline ends. This CDR3 is built from 12 residues. Looked up from germline, CDR1 is ENHRY and CDR2 is SYGVKD. CDR3 protein: CAIKSTGPEAFF. In DNA form, the CDR3 reads TGTGCCATCAAGTCAACAGGGCCTGAAGCTTTCTTT.

This clonotype was seen ten or more times. The chain couples TRBV7-9 to TRBJ1-1; no reliable D call. The CDR3 sequence is 12 residues long. V was cut by 8 bases and J by 4 bases, with 11 bases left in between. The germline V gene has CDR1 SEHNR and CDR2 FQNEAQ (reference sequence). The CDR3 reads CASAETSTEAFF. As DNA, the CDR3 is TGTGCCAGCGCAGAAACTAGCACTGAAGCTTTCTTT. Using reference TRBV7-9 and TRBJ1-1 for the parts outside the CDR3, the full variable domain is DTGVSQNPRHKITKRGQNVTFRCDPISEHNRLYWYRQTLGQGPEFLTYFQNEAQLEKSRLLSDRFSAERPKGSFSTLEIQRTEQGDSAMYLCASAETSTEAFFGQGTRLTVV.

The chain combines TRBV4-1 with TRBJ2-3; D is unclear. CDR3 length: 13 amino acids. CDR1 MGHRA and CDR2 YSYEKL come from the germline V gene. V gave up 4 bases and J gave up 6 bases, with 11 bases separating them. CDR3 nucleotide sequence: TGCGCCAGCAGCCTCAGACTGGAGGATACGCAGTATTTT. Translation gives CASSLRLEDTQYF.

This clonotype has ten or more counts. This chain joins TRBV20-1 and TRBJ2-5; tentatively, D is TRBD1 or TRBD2 (5 bases each). This CDR3 is 16 amino acids long. V was trimmed by 3 bases and J by 5 bases, leaving 22 bases between them. Germline V CDR1 and CDR2: DFQATT, SNEGSKA (reference sequence). The CDR3 DNA follows: TGCAGTGCTAGCGAGTCCTCATGGTCGGGGCGTGAGACCCAGTACTTC. It encodes CSASESSWSGRETQYF.

This chain connects TRBV12-3 or TRBV12-4 to TRBJ2-1, with a weak D call TRBD2 (5 bases). The CDR3 has 12 amino acids. V was pared by 10 bases and J by 5 bases, with 12 bases between. The CDR3 loop is CATRGDHNEQFF. CDR3 sequence (DNA): TGTGCCACCCGGGGAGACCACAATGAGCAGTTCTTC.

This clonotype has only a few counts. The CDR3 region has the DNA TGCAGTGCTAGATCCTCTAGCGGATACACAGATACGCAGTATTTT. It codes for CSARSSSGYTDTQYF. The chain combines TRBV20-1 with TRBJ2-3, with 7 bases identical to TRBD2. The CDR3 has 15 amino acids. V shed 2 bases and J 2 bases; nucleotides not matched to a gene: 7. CDR1 and CDR2 from the germline V gene are DFQATT and SNEGSKA (reference sequence).

The chain uses TRBV4-3 and TRBJ2-4; TRBD1 matches at 8 bases. The V segment lost 1 base and the J segment 5 bases; nucleotides outside the gene matches: 4. CDR3 length equals 15 residues. Per the germline V gene, CDR1 is LGHNA and CDR2 is YSLEER. CDR3 amino acids: CASSQVWGQENIQYF. The CDR3 region has the DNA TGCGCCAGCAGCCAAGTTTGGGGACAGGAAAACATTCAGTACTTC.

The V and J genes are TRBV7-2 and TRBJ1-2; 7 bases match TRBD1. CDR1 SGHTA and CDR2 FQGNSA come from the germline V gene. This CDR3 is built from 13 residues. V dropped 6 bases and J dropped 5; count of bases not matched to a gene: 6. The CDR3: CASRKGAGYGYTF. The CDR3 DNA reads TGTGCCAGCAGGAAGGGGGCAGGATATGGCTACACCTTC.

The chain employs TRBV29-1 and TRBJ2-2, with D maybe TRBD1 (6 bases). Germline V gene sequence: CDR1 SQVTM, CDR2 ANQGSEA. The germline V and J ends were trimmed by 7 bases and 9 bases, with 15 bases remaining between them. The CDR3 is 12 residues long. CDR3 coding DNA: TGCAGCGCCTCAGGGGCCCACCGGGAGCTGTTTTTT. Translated, it gives CSASGAHRELFF.

This clonotype has ten or more counts. The genes are TRBV7-3 and TRBJ2-2; D uncertain. The germline CDR1 and CDR2 sequences are SGHTA and FQGTGA. Trimming left V 2 bases short and J 8 bases short, with 12 bases between. This CDR3 contains 14 residues. The CDR3 loop is CASSLGSGGGELFF. The CDR3 DNA is TGTGCCAGCAGCTTAGGGTCCGGCGGTGGGGAGCTGTTTTTT.

This clonotype was seen a handful of times. V gene TRBV5-1 combines with J gene TRBJ1-5; 7 nucleotides line up with TRBD1. The CDR3 sequence is 13 residues long. Germline-derived CDR1 and CDR2 are SGHRS and YFSETQ. With 2 bases clipped from V and 5 bases from J, the junction kept 1 base outside the gene matches. The CDR3 spells CASSFTGDQPQHF. The CDR3 DNA reads TGCGCCAGCAGCTTCACAGGGGATCAGCCCCAGCATTTT. The full variable domain, with the rest looked up from reference TRBV5-1 and TRBJ1-5, is KAGVTQTPRYLIKTRGQQVTLSCSPISGHRSVSWYQQTPGQGLQFLFEYFSETQRNKGNFPGRFSGRQFSNSRSEMNVSTLELGDSALYLCASSFTGDQPQHFGDGTRLSIL.